This T cell receptor (beta chain) was retrieved from a study of shared clonotypes between healthy human individuals. Clones were sequenced by immunoSEQ multiplex PCR, and TCRdb holds only the in-frame ones, with some missing. The profile shows about 1.1 million clones, approximately 75% of them singletons. The CDR3 is 15 residues long. Per germline, CDR1 MDHEN and CDR2 SYDVKM. Trimming removed 5 bases at V and 6 bases at J, with 17 bases between. Sequencing was done on a sample of memory CD4+ T cells from PBMCs. The subset here: CD45RA-negative fraction. The gene calls are TRBV28 and TRBJ1-5; D is possibly TRBD1 (5 bases). The TCR originated in a young man in good health. Some clones in this sample may be carry-over from other donors' samples. The CDR3 nucleotides are TGTGCCAGCAGTCCCCCCGGGCAGGGAGGTCAGCCCCAGCATTTT. Its protein is CASSPPGQGGQPQHF.